This entry describes one T cell receptor beta chain. These data originate in a study of blood T cell repertoires in COVID-19. V was trimmed by 2 bases and J by 4 bases, leaving 11 bases between them. From germline, CDR1 is LNHDA and CDR2 SQIVND (reference sequence). This CDR3 spans 14 amino acids. TCRdb keeps only in-frame clones here, not all; method: immunoSEQ multiplex PCR. Of roughly 30,000 clones in the sample, approximately 85% were seen once. Sequencing was done on a sample of peripheral blood. The sequence was obtained from a man in his fifties or sixties with COVID-19, enrolled during active disease. The gene calls are TRBV19 and TRBJ1-1; D uncertain. The DNA of the CDR3 is TGTGCCAGTAGTATAAGCGGGGTGGGCACTGAAGCTTTCTTT. This gives the protein CASSISGVGTEAFF.